This T cell receptor (beta chain) was sequenced for a study of T-cell memory formation after mild COVID-19. General study points: The study found contracting CD4+ clones mainly in CM and EM and contracting CD8+ clones in EMRA. Whether second-wave clones peaking at day 37 were SARS-CoV-2 specific went unconfirmed. Whereas later expanders leaned CD4+, clones contracting day 15 to 85 showed a balanced CD4/CD8 makeup. Pre-infection memory carried some responding clones, suggesting that cross-reactive memory joined.

Using its own MiXCR run on the 5' RACE reads, TCRdb lists one record per CDR3 protein. The repertoire holds about 13,000 distinct CDR3 sequences, with about a sixth as singletons. Per germline, CDR1 SGHDN and CDR2 FVKESK. This CDR3 region has 17 residues. V gave up 0 bases and J gave up 6 bases, with 19 bases separating them. Turning to this clonotype: Its matching antigen is unknown.

Sequencing used PBMCs or a T cell subset sorted from them (not recorded which). The V and J genes are TRBV14 and TRBJ2-3; maybe TRBD1 (6 bases). The sequence was collected from a man younger than 30 who had mild COVID-19 (a few samples of this study predate the infection). Cell type and time point are not known. CDR3 bases: TGTGCCAGCAGCCAAGATCCTTGGACAGAGTCTACGGATACGCAGTATTTT. Its translation: CASSQDPWTESTDTQYF.